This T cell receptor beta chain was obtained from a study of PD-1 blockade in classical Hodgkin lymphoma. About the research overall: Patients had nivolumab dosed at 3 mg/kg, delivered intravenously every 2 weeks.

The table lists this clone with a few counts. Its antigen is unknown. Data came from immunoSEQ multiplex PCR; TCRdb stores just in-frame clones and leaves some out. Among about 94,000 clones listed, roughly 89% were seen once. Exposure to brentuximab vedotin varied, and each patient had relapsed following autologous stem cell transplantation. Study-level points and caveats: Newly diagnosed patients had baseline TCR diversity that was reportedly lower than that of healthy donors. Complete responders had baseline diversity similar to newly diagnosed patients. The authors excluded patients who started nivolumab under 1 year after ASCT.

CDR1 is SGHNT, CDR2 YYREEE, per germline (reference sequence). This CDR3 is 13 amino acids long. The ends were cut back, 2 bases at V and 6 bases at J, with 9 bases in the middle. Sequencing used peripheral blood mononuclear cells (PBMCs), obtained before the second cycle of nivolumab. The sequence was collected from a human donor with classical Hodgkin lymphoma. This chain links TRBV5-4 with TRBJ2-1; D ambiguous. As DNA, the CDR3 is TGTGCCAGCAGCTTTAGTAATAGCAATGAGCAGTTCTTC. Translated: CASSFSNSNEQFF. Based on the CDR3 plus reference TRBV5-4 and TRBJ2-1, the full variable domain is ETGVTQSPTHLIKTRGQQVTLRCSSQSGHNTVSWYQQALGQGPQFIFQYYREEENGRGNFPPRFSGLQFPNYSSELNVNALELDDSALYLCASSFSNSNEQFFGPGTRLTVL.